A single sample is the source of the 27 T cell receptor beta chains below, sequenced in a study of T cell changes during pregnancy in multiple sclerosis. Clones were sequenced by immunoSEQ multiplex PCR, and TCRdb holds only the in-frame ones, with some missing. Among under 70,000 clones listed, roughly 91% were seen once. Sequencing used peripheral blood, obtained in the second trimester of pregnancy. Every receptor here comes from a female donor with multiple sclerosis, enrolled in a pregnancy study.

The CDR3 bases are TGTGCCAGCAGCTTAGGCGCAACCAGGTGGAACACTGAAGCTTTCTTT. Its translation is CASSLGATRWNTEAFF. The chain joins TRBV7-2 to TRBJ1-1; no firm D call. In germline, CDR1 is SGHTA, CDR2 FQGNSA. This CDR3 has 16 amino acids. Between the trimmed V and J ends, which lost 1 base and 1 base, there was a span of 13 bases.

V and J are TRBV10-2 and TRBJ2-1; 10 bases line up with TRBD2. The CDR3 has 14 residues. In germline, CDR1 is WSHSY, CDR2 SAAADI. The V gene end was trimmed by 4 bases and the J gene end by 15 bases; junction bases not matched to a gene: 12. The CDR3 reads CASSGQGGLASLFF. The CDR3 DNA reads TGCGCCAGCAGTGGCCAAGGGGGACTAGCGAGTCTGTTCTTC.

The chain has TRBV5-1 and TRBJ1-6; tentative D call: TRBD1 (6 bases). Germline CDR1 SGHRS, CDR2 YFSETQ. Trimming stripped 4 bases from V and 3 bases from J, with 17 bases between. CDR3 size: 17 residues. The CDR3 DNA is TGCGCCAGCAGCGGGTCGGGACAATCTAACTATAATTCACCCCTCCACTTT. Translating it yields CASSGSGQSNYNSPLHF.

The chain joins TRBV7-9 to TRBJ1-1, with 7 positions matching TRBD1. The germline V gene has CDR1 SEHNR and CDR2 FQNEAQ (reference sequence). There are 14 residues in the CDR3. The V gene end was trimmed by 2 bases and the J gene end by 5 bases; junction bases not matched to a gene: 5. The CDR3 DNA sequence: TGTGCCAGCAGCTTAACGACAGGGAAAACTGAAGCTTTCTTT. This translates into CASSLTTGKTEAFF.

DNA for the CDR3: TGTGCCAGCAGAGGCGGGGACCGAACCTGGGGCTACACCTTC. Translation gives CASRGGDRTWGYTF. The chain recombines TRBV6-6 with TRBJ1-2; D perhaps matches TRBD1 (5 bases). With 6 bases removed from V and 8 bases from J, the gap between germline ends came to 19 bases. Germline values: CDR1 MNHNY, CDR2 SVGAGI (reference sequence). This CDR3 comprises 14 residues.

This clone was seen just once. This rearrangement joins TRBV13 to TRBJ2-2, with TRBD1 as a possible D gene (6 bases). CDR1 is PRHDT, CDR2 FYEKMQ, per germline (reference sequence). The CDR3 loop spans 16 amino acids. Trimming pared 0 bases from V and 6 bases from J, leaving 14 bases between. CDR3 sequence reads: CASSLGHRTVPGELFF. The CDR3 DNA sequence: TGTGCCAGCAGCTTAGGCCATCGGACAGTACCCGGGGAGCTGTTTTTT.

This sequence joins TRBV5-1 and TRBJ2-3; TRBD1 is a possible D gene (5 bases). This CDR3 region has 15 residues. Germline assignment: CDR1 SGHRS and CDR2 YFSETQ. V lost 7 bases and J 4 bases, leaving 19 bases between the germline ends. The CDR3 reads CASLDPTVGPDTQYF. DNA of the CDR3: TGCGCCAGCTTGGACCCGACAGTTGGGCCAGATACGCAGTATTTT.

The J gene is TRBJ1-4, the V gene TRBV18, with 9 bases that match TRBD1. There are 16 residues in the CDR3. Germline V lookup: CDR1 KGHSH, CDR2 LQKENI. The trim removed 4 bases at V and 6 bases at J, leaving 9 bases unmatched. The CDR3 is CASSRNTGGEDEKLFF. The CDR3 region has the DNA TGTGCCAGCTCACGAAACACAGGGGGCGAGGATGAAAAACTGTTTTTT.

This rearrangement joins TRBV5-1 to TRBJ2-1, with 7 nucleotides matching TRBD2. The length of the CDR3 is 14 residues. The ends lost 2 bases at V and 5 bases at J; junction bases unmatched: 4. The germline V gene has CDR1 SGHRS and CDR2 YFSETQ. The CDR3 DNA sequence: TGCGCCAGCAGCTTAGCGGGGAGACACAATGAGCAGTTCTTC. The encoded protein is CASSLAGRHNEQFF. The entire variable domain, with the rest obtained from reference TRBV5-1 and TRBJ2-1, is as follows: KAGVTQTPRYLIKTRGQQVTLSCSPISGHRSVSWYQQTPGQGLQFLFEYFSETQRNKGNFPGRFSGRQFSNSRSEMNVSTLELGDSALYLCASSLAGRHNEQFFGPGTRLTVL.

The CDR3 here is CASWATGGNQPQHF. The CDR3 DNA reads as TGTGCCAGTTGGGCGACAGGGGGCAATCAGCCCCAGCATTTT. The chain carries TRBV19 and TRBJ1-5, with TRBD1 matching over 8 bases. The CDR3 length is 14 residues. Germline V gene sequence: CDR1 LNHDA, CDR2 SQIVND (reference sequence). With 8 bases clipped from V and 2 bases from J, the junction kept 5 bases outside the gene matches.

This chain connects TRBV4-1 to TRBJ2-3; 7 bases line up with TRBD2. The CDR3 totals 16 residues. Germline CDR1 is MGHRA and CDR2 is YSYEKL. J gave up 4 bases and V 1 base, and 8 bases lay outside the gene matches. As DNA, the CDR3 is TGCGCCAGCAGCCAAGCACCTTTTGGGGGGGCAGATACGCAGTATTTT. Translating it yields CASSQAPFGGADTQYF.

The CDR3 bases are TGTGCCAGCAGCCGGGGGGGATGGTACAATGAGCAGTTCTTC. This codes for CASSRGGWYNEQFF. The V gene is TRBV5-6, the J gene TRBJ2-1, with 8 bases fitting TRBD2. Germline CDR1 SGHDT, CDR2 YYEEEE. The CDR3 sequence is 14 residues long. Unmatched junction bases numbered 4, after V lost 4 bases and J lost 4 bases.

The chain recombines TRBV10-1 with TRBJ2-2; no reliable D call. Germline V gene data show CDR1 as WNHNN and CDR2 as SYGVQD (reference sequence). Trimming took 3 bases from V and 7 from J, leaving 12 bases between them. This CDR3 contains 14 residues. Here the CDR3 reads CASSDGNSRGELFF. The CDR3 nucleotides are TGCGCCAGCAGTGATGGCAACAGCCGCGGGGAGCTGTTTTTT.

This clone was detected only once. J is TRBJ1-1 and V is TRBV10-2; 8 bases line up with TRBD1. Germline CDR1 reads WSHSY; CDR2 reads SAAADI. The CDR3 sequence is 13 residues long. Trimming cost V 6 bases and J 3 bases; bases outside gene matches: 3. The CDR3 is CASSEDRDTEAFF. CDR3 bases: TGCGCCAGCAGCGAGGACAGGGACACTGAAGCTTTCTTT.

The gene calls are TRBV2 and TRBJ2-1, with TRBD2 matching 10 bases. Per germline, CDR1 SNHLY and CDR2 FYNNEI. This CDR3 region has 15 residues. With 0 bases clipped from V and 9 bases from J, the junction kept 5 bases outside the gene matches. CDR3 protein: CASSEARAGGGEQFF. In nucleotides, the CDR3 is TGTGCCAGCAGTGAAGCGCGAGCGGGGGGGGGTGAGCAGTTCTTC.

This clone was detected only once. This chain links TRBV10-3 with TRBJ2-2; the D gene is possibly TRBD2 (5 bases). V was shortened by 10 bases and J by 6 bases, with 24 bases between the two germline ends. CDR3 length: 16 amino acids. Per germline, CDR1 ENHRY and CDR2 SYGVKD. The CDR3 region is CATLGSSQSTAGELFF. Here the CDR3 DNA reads TGTGCCACCCTTGGGAGCAGTCAGTCAACGGCCGGGGAGCTGTTTTTT.

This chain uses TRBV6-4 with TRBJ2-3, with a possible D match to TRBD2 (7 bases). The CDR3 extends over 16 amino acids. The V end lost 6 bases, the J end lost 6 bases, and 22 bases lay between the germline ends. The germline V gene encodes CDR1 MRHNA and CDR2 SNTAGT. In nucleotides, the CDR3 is TGTGCCAGCAGCGCAAAGGGGGGGGGAGCGATGGATACGCAGTATTTT. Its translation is CASSAKGGGAMDTQYF.

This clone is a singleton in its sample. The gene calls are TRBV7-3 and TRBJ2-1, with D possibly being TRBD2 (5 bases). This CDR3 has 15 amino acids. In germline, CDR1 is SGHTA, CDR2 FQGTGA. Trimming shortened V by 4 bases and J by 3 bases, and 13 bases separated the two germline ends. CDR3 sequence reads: CASSYLSRGYNEQFF. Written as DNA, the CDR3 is TGTGCCAGCAGCTACCTGAGTCGGGGCTACAATGAGCAGTTCTTC.

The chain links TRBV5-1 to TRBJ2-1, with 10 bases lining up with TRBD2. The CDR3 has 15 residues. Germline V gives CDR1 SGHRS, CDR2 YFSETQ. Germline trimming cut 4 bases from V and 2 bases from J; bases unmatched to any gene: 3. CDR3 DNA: TGCGCCAGCAGCCCGACTAGCGGGCCCTACAATGAGCAGTTCTTC. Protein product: CASSPTSGPYNEQFF.

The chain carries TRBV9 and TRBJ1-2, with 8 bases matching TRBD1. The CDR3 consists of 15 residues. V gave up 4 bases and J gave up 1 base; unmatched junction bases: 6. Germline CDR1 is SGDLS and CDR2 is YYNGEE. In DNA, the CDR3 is TGTGCCAGCAGCCCCTGGACAGGGCTTAACTATGGCTACACCTTC. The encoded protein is CASSPWTGLNYGYTF.

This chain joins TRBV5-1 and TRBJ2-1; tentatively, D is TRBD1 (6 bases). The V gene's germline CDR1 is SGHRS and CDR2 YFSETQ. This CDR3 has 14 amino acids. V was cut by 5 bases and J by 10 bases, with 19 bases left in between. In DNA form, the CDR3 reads TGCGCCAGCAGTCGGGCAGGGGATTTGGTGGAGCAGTTCTTC. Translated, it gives CASSRAGDLVEQFF.

The CDR3 DNA sequence: TGTGCCAGCAGCGCCAAAGCCGGGAAAAACATTCAGTACTTC. Protein sequence: CASSAKAGKNIQYF. The chain combines TRBV11-2 with TRBJ2-4; D ambiguous. This CDR3 comprises 14 residues. V gave up 5 bases and J gave up 4 bases, with 12 bases separating them. Germline V gene data show CDR1 as SGHAT and CDR2 as FQNNGV.

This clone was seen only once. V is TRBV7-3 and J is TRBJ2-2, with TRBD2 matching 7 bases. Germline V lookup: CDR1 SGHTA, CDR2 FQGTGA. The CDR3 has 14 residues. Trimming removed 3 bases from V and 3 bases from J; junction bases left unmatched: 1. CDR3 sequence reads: CASSLGRDTGELFF. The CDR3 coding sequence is TGTGCCAGCAGCTTGGGGAGGGACACCGGGGAGCTGTTTTTT.

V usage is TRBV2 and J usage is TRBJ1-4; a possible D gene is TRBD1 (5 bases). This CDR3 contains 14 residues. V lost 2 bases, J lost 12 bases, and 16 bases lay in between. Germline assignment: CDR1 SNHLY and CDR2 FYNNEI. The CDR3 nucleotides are TGTGCCAGCAGTGAATGGACGGCCCAAGGGGAACTGTTTTTT. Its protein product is CASSEWTAQGELFF.

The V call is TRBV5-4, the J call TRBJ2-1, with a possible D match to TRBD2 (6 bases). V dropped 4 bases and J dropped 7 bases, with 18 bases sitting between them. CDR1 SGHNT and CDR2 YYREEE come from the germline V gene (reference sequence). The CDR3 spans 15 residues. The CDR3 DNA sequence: TGTGCCAGCAGCCGCCGAGGAGGGTTAGGAAATGAGCAGTTCTTC. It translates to CASSRRGGLGNEQFF.

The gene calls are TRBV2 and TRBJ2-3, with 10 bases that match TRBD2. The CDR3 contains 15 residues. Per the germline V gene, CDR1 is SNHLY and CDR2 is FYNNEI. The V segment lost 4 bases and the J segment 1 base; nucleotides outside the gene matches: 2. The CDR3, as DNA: TGTGCCAGCAGTGGAGGACTAGCGGGCACAGATACGCAGTATTTT. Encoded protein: CASSGGLAGTDTQYF.

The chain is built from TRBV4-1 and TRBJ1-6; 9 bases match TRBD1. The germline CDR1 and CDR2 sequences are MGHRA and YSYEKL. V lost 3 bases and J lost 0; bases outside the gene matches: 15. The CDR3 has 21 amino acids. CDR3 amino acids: CASSHPPSGTGSSSYNSPLHF. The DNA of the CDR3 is TGCGCCAGCAGCCATCCACCCTCGGGGACAGGGAGTAGCTCCTATAATTCACCCCTCCACTTT.